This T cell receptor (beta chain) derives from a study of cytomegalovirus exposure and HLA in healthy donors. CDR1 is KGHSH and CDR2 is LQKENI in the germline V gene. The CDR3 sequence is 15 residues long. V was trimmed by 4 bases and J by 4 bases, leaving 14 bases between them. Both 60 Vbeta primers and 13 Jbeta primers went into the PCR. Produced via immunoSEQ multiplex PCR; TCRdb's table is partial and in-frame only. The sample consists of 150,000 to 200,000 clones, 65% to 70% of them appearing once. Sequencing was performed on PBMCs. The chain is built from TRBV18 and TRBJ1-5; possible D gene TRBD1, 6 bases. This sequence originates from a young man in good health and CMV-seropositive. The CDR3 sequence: CASSLGASQNQPQHF. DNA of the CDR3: TGTGCCAGCTCACTGGGGGCCTCCCAAAATCAGCCCCAGCATTTT.